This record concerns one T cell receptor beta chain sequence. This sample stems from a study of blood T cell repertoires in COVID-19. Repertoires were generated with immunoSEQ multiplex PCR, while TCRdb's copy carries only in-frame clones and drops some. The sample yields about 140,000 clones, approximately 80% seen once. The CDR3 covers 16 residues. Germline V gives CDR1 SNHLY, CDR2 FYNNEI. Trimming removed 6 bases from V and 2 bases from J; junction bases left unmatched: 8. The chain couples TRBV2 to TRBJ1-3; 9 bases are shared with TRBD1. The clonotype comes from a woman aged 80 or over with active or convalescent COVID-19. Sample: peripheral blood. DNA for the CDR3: TGTGCCAGCAGGGTATCGGACAGGGGAACTGGAAACACCATATATTTT. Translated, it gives CASRVSDRGTGNTIYF.